This entry lists 20 T cell receptor beta chains sequenced from one sample in a study of blood T cells in healthy people across ages. The authors ran a second PCR of roughly 7 to 11 cycles using a sample-barcoded 5' primer and a J-beta primer mix. Via MiXCR, TCRdb re-called the 5' RACE reads, giving one row per CDR3 protein. The table includes 1,500,000 or so distinct CDR3 sequences, approximately 39% detected once. Sequenced input: blood. Receptor source: a woman younger than 35 in good health.

The chain combines TRBV6-5 with TRBJ2-1, with 13 nucleotides matching TRBD2. The CDR3 extends over 18 amino acids. Germline lookup yields CDR1 MNHEY and CDR2 SVGAGI. The J segment lost 4 bases and the V segment lost 2 bases, leaving 8 bases of the junction unmatched. CDR3 DNA: TGTGCCAGCAGTTACGGCTTCGGACTAGCGGGGGTGTACAATGAGCAGTTCTTC. This sequence encodes CASSYGFGLAGVYNEQFF.

The chain recombines TRBV5-1 with TRBJ2-1; weak D call: TRBD2 (5 bases). CDR1 is SGHRS, CDR2 YFSETQ, per germline. Trimming left V 1 base short and J 0 bases short, with 8 bases between. The CDR3 loop spans 15 amino acids. The CDR3 here is CASSLQRASYNEQFF. In DNA form, the CDR3 reads TGCGCCAGCAGCTTGCAGAGGGCCTCCTACAATGAGCAGTTCTTC.

The V gene is TRBV20-1, the J gene TRBJ2-1; no clear D. The end of the DNA is better explained by TRBJ2-7, so the J call may be wrong. There are 12 residues in the CDR3. The germline V gene has CDR1 DFQATT and CDR2 SNEGSKA (reference sequence). The CDR3 DNA sequence: TGCAGTGCCTTACCAGATTACAATGAGCAGTACTTC. It specifies CSALPDYNEQYF.

This clonotype has just a few counts. The CDR3, as DNA: TGCGCCAGCAGCTCGGGCGGAGAATTCGAGCAGTACTTC. Its translation: CASSSGGEFEQYF. The V gene is TRBV5-1, the J gene TRBJ2-5; D is ambiguous. The J call may be faulty, since TRBJ2-7 better matches the DNA end. Germline V CDR1 and CDR2: SGHRS, YFSETQ. This CDR3 has 13 residues.

This clonotype was found once. A much larger clonotype is one base distant, so this may be a read error. The chain uses TRBV12-3 or TRBV12-4 and TRBJ2-3, with TRBD2 identical over 9 bases. This CDR3 contains 14 residues. V gave up 10 bases and J gave up 2 bases; unmatched junction bases: 7. The DNA of the CDR3 is TGTGCCAACTTGACTAGCGGCCACACAGATACGCAGTATTTT. The encoded protein is CANLTSGHTDTQYF.

As to this clonotype: The junction and the germline gene differ at one end; a read error may be behind it. The chain carries TRBV4-3 and TRBJ1-1; D is perhaps TRBD1 (6 bases). CDR3 length: 16 residues. Germline loops: CDR1 LGHNA, CDR2 YSLEER. This chain's CDR3 is CASSYNRVRRNTEAFF. In DNA, the CDR3 is TGCGCCAGCAGCTACAACAGGGTTCGGAGGAACACTGAGGCTTTCTTT.

The chain is built from TRBV27 and TRBJ2-1; D tentatively reads TRBD1 or TRBD2 (7 bases each). The V end was cut by 6 bases, the J end by 0 bases, with 15 bases between. The CDR3 runs 16 residues. The V gene's germline CDR1 is MNHEY and CDR2 SMNVEV (reference sequence). The CDR3 region has the DNA TGTGCCAGCAGGGGAGGGGGCGGGAGCTCCTACAATGAGCAGTTCTTC. It is translated as CASRGGGGSSYNEQFF.

This clonotype was detected only a few times. The chain's CDR3 is CAISDRGTEAFF. The CDR3 nucleotides are TGTGCCATCAGCGACAGGGGCACTGAAGCTTTCTTT. The chain employs TRBV10-3 and TRBJ1-1; TRBD1 matches at 8 bases. Trimming at V came to 6 bases and at J to 4 bases, leaving 1 base not matched to a gene. The CDR3 sequence is 12 residues long. Germline V gene lookup returns CDR1 ENHRY and CDR2 SYGVKD.

The rearrangement links TRBV19 to TRBJ2-1, with TRBD2 matching 13 bases. The CDR3 spans 16 residues. From germline, CDR1 is LNHDA and CDR2 SQIVND (reference sequence). Unmatched junction bases numbered 7, after V lost 5 bases and J lost 6 bases. CDR3 region: CASSEGGTSGINEQFF. The CDR3, as DNA: TGTGCCAGTAGTGAGGGCGGGACTAGCGGGATCAATGAGCAGTTCTTC.

This clonotype was seen a handful of times. Relative to the germline gene, one junction end is altered; a read error may explain this. The J gene is TRBJ1-5, the V gene TRBV7-2; TRBD1 aligns across 8 bases. The germline CDR1 and CDR2 sequences are SGHTA and FQGNSA. This CDR3 is 17 amino acids long. CDR3 sequence reads: CASSTTGEPYSNQHQHF. CDR3 nucleotide sequence: TGTGCCAGCAGCACGACAGGGGAGCCTTATAGCAATCAGCACCAGCATTTT.

The sample holds many counts of this clonotype. The rearrangement uses TRBV20-1 and TRBJ2-1; the D gene is possibly TRBD2 (5 bases). CDR1 and CDR2 from the germline V gene are DFQATT and SNEGSKA (reference sequence). The V end was cut by 4 bases, the J end by 0 bases, with 7 bases between. The CDR3 totals 13 residues. The CDR3 here is CSATSSSYNEQFF. The CDR3 DNA follows: TGCAGTGCTACTAGCAGCTCCTACAATGAGCAGTTCTTC.

The chain has TRBV20-1 and TRBJ2-1; weak D call: TRBD1 (5 bases). Germline CDR1 is DFQATT and CDR2 is SNEGSKA (reference sequence). Trimming took 5 bases from V and 0 from J, leaving 11 bases between them. The CDR3 contains 14 residues. The CDR3 sequence: CSAQTASSYNEQFF. The CDR3 DNA is TGCAGTGCTCAGACAGCCAGCTCCTACAATGAGCAGTTCTTC.

Details on this clonotype: With a much larger clone just one base away, this may be a read error. V usage is TRBV3-1 and J usage is TRBJ1-2; D is possibly TRBD1 (6 bases). Trimming pared 7 bases from V and 2 bases from J, leaving 11 bases between. The CDR3 is 13 residues long. The V gene's germline CDR1 is LGHDT and CDR2 YNNKEL (reference sequence). In nucleotides, the CDR3 is TGTGCCAGCAACCATCAGGGGAACTATGGCTACACCTTC. Residues: CASNHQGNYGYTF.

This clonotype has just a few counts. The J gene is TRBJ1-1, the V gene TRBV27; a possible D gene is TRBD1 (6 bases). The germline V and J ends were trimmed by 6 bases and 0 bases, with 14 bases remaining between them. The CDR3 is 15 residues long. Per the germline V gene, CDR1 is MNHEY and CDR2 is SMNVEV (reference sequence). The CDR3 loop is CASRQGAGVNTEAFF. The DNA of the CDR3 is TGTGCCAGCAGGCAAGGAGCAGGGGTGAACACTGAAGCTTTCTTT.

The chain carries TRBV28 and TRBJ1-1; perhaps TRBD1 as D (5 bases). Germline V CDR1 and CDR2: MDHEN, SYDVKM. V gave up 6 bases and J gave up 10 bases, with 18 bases separating them. The CDR3 runs 13 residues. The CDR3 spells CASRQNSHGGAFF. The CDR3 DNA is TGTGCCAGCAGGCAGAACTCTCACGGGGGAGCTTTCTTT.

V and J are TRBV7-2 and TRBJ2-1; 8 positions agree with TRBD1. The J call may be mistaken, given a closer DNA end match to TRBJ2-7. Per germline, CDR1 SGHTA and CDR2 FQGNSA. This CDR3 spans 16 amino acids. The CDR3 reads CASSQTGTGSYNGQYF. The DNA for the CDR3 is TGTGCCAGCAGCCAAACCGGGACAGGTTCCTACAATGGGCAGTACTTC.

Concerning this clonotype: Given a much more abundant clone one base away, this may be a read error. The chain is built from TRBV4-1 and TRBJ1-2; tentative D call: TRBD1 (5 bases). The germline V gene has CDR1 MGHRA and CDR2 YSYEKL. This CDR3 contains 16 residues. Trimming removed 1 base at V and 6 bases at J, with 18 bases between. The CDR3 nucleotides read TGCGCCAGCAGCCAAGGTCCACCAGGGAATTGGCATGGCTACACCTTC. Translating it yields CASSQGPPGNWHGYTF.

This clonotype was seen only a few times. This chain uses TRBV6-5 with TRBJ2-5; a possible D gene is TRBD2 (6 bases). The DNA matches TRBJ2-7 better at its end, which makes the J call doubtful. The CDR3 is 13 amino acids. Germline CDR1 MNHEY, CDR2 SVGAGI. CDR3 amino acids: CASRPAGFGEQYF. Here the CDR3 DNA reads TGTGCCAGCAGGCCAGCGGGTTTTGGCGAGCAGTACTTC.

V and J are TRBV6-1 and TRBJ2-7; D gene unclear. V lost 2 bases to trimming and J lost 3 bases, with 5 bases between them. CDR3 length: 12 residues. The V gene's germline CDR1 is MNHNS and CDR2 SASEGT. CDR3 sequence (DNA): TGTGCCAGCAGTGAACCAATCTACGAGCAGTACTTC. As protein: CASSEPIYEQYF.

This clonotype was found once. The chain joins TRBV20-1 to TRBJ2-4; D remains unclear. CDR3 length: 15 amino acids. Germline V gene sequence: CDR1 DFQATT, CDR2 SNEGSKA (reference sequence). The V and J ends lost 2 bases and 0 bases respectively, with 11 bases between them. The CDR3: CSARRDSLAKNIQYF. Here the CDR3 DNA reads TGCAGTGCTAGAAGAGACTCGCTAGCCAAAAACATTCAGTACTTC.